This T cell receptor (beta chain) comes out of a study of shared clonotypes between healthy human individuals. Input per replicate PCR of unsorted PBMC was about 300 ng DNA, corresponding to around 28,000 T cell genomes. Authors' analysis steps: Filtering was not the same, since immunoSEQ gave junction-only sequences without quality scores. Produced via immunoSEQ multiplex PCR; TCRdb's table is partial and in-frame only. V and J calls and clone size come straight from that table; D and trimming were deduced from the DNA. The repertoire has about half a million clones, about 85% of them found once; the top ten carry roughly 13%. This clone was seen only a few times. The sequenced sample consisted of PBMCs. The receptor was derived from a woman aged 40 to 55 in good health. Some clones in this sample may be carry-over from other donors' samples.

CDR3 in DNA: TGTGCCAGCAGCGTTGGCCCCGGGGGGGCCAACGTCCTGACTTTC. Residues: CASSVGPGGANVLTF. The V call is TRBV9, the J call TRBJ2-6; D gene ambiguous. Per the germline V gene, CDR1 is SGDLS and CDR2 is YYNGEE. The CDR3 is made up of 15 amino acids. V dropped 2 bases and J dropped 4 bases, with 10 bases sitting between them.